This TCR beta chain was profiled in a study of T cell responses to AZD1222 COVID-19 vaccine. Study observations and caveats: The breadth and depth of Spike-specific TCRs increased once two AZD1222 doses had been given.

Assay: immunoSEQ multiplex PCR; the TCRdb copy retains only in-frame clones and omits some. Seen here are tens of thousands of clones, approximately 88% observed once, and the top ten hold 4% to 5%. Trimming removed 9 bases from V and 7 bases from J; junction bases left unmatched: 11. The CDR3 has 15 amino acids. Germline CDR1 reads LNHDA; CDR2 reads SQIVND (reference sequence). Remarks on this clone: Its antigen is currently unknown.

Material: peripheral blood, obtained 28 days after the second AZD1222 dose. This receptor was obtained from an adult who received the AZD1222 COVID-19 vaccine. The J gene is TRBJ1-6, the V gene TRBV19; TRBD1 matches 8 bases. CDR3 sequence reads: CASYPGQGLNSPLHF. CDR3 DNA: TGTGCCAGCTATCCCGGACAGGGTTTGAATTCACCCCTCCACTTT.